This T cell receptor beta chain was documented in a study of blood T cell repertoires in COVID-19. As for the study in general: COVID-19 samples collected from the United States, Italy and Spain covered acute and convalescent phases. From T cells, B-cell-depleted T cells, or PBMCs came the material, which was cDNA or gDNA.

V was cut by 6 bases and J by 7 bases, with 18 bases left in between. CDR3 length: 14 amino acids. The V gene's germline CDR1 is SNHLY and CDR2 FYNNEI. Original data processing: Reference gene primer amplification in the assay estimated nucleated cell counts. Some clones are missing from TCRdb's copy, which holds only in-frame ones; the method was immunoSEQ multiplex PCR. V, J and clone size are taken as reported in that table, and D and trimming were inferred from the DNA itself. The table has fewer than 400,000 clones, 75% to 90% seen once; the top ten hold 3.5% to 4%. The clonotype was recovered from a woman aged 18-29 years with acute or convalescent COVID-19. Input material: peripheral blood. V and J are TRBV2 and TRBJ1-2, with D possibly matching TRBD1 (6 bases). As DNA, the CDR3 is TGTGCCAGCAGGAGGTCGGGGGGCTCGGCTGGCTACACCTTC. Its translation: CASRRSGGSAGYTF. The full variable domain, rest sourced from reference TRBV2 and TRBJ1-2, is EPEVTQTPSHQVTQMGQEVILRCVPISNHLYFYWYRQILGQKVEFLVSFYNNEISEKSEIFDDQFSVERPDGSNFTLKIRSTKLEDSAMYFCASRRSGGSAGYTFGSGTRLTVV.